Below are 23 T cell receptor beta chains sequenced from a single sample in a study of blood T cell repertoires in COVID-19. Profiled with immunoSEQ multiplex PCR; TCRdb holds only in-frame clones, not every one. This sample has 250,000 to 300,000 clones, with 65% to 90% found just once. Sequencing was performed on PBMCs or T cells enriched from blood (not recorded which). These receptors were obtained from a man younger than 30 who had recovered from COVID-19.

This chain uses TRBV30 with TRBJ1-3; D gene ambiguous. CDR3 length: 12 residues. V was pared by 4 bases and J by 0 bases, with 4 bases between. Germline CDR1 is GTSNPN and CDR2 is SVGIG (reference sequence). The CDR3 coding sequence is TGTGCCTGGATGAGCTCTGGAAACACCATATATTTT. Encoded protein: CAWMSSGNTIYF. The full variable domain, with the rest looked up from reference TRBV30 and TRBJ1-3, is SQTIHQWPATLVQPVGSPLSLECTVEGTSNPNLYWYRQAAGRGLQLLFYSVGIGQISSEVPQNLSASRPQDRQFILSSKKLLLSDSGFYLCAWMSSGNTIYFGEGSWLTVV.

CDR3 nucleotide sequence: TGTGCCAGCAGCTTAGATTCCCCCGGCCGGGAATACAATGAGCAGTTCTTC. Translated, it gives CASSLDSPGREYNEQFF. The V gene is TRBV11-3, the J gene TRBJ2-1, with D possibly being TRBD2 (5 bases). Trimming removed 0 bases at V and 4 bases at J, with 16 bases between. Germline loops: CDR1 SGHNT, CDR2 YENEEA. There are 17 residues in the CDR3. The whole variable domain, remainder taken from reference TRBV11-3 and TRBJ2-1, is EAGVVQSPRYKIIEKKQPVAFWCNPISGHNTLYWYLQNLGQGPELLIRYENEEAVDDSQLPKDRFSAERLKGVDSTLKIQPAELGDSAVYLCASSLDSPGREYNEQFFGPGTRLTVL.

This clone was detected a few times. The V call is TRBV15, the J call TRBJ1-1; unclear D gene. V shed 5 bases and J shed 4 bases, with 14 bases lying between them. Germline V CDR1 and CDR2: LNHNV, YYDKDF (reference sequence). There are 14 residues in the CDR3. The CDR3 protein is CATSGSMGSTEAFF. CDR3 DNA sequence: TGTGCCACCAGCGGGAGTATGGGCAGCACTGAAGCTTTCTTT.

The count of this clone is one. The CDR3 here is CASSRQGYNSPLHF. CDR3 nucleotide sequence: TGTGCCAGCAGCCGACAGGGATATAATTCACCCCTCCACTTT. The gene calls are TRBV2 and TRBJ1-6; 7 nucleotides match TRBD1. With V trimmed by 6 bases and J by 4 bases, 3 bases remained unmatched. CDR3 length: 14 amino acids. Germline CDR1 reads SNHLY; CDR2 reads FYNNEI.

The chain has TRBV24-1 and TRBJ2-3; D unclear. CDR3 size: 14 residues. V lost 3 bases, J lost 0 bases, and 6 bases lay in between. CDR1 is KGHDR and CDR2 is SFDVKD in the germline V gene. CDR3 DNA: TGTGCCACCAGTGATGGCGGTAGCACAGATACGCAGTATTTT. Residues: CATSDGGSTDTQYF.

This CDR3 is CASSLFGLAGSSYEQYF. CDR3 nucleotides: TGTGCCAGCAGCTTATTTGGGCTAGCGGGGAGCTCCTACGAGCAGTACTTC. The rearrangement uses TRBV11-3 and TRBJ2-7; 9 positions match TRBD2. The CDR3 has 17 residues. In germline, CDR1 is SGHNT, CDR2 YENEEA. V trimming: 2 bases; J trimming: 0 bases; junction bases outside the gene matches: 8. The whole variable domain, filled in from reference TRBV11-3 and TRBJ2-7, reads EAGVVQSPRYKIIEKKQPVAFWCNPISGHNTLYWYLQNLGQGPELLIRYENEEAVDDSQLPKDRFSAERLKGVDSTLKIQPAELGDSAVYLCASSLFGLAGSSYEQYFGPGTRLTVT.

This chain links TRBV7-9 with TRBJ2-4; tentative D call: TRBD2 (5 bases). The CDR3 contains 15 residues. Germline CDR1 reads SEHNR; CDR2 reads FQNEAQ (reference sequence). V was clipped by 3 bases and J by 3 bases, with 12 bases between them. The CDR3 DNA reads as TGTGCCAGCAGCTTGTCCGCGGCGGGCAAAAACATTCAGTACTTC. Translated: CASSLSAAGKNIQYF.

The chain combines TRBV28 with TRBJ1-2, with D perhaps matching TRBD1 (6 bases). Trimming removed 2 bases at V and 7 bases at J, with 14 bases between. In germline, CDR1 is MDHEN, CDR2 SYDVKM. The CDR3 length is 14 residues. Here the CDR3 reads CASSLTQGIIGYTF. Written as DNA, the CDR3 is TGTGCCAGCAGTTTAACCCAGGGGATAATTGGCTACACCTTC.

This sequence joins TRBV28 and TRBJ1-2; 8 bases map to TRBD1. This CDR3 contains 14 residues. The junction had 14 bases not matched to a gene; V was cut back by 10 bases and J by 7 bases. Germline lookup yields CDR1 MDHEN and CDR2 SYDVKM. In nucleotides, the CDR3 is TGTGCCATCCACGCACAGGGGGATTTTGGTGGCTACACCTTC. Translating gives CAIHAQGDFGGYTF.

The genes are TRBV5-1 and TRBJ2-3; 9 nucleotides align to TRBD2. The CDR3 runs 17 residues. Losses at the gene ends were 0 bases for V and 6 bases for J; bases not matched to a gene: 11. Germline CDR1 is SGHRS and CDR2 is YFSETQ. DNA of the CDR3: TGCGCCAGCAGCTTGGAGAGCGGGGGGACATTTTTGGATACGCAGTATTTT. Translating it yields CASSLESGGTFLDTQYF.

The chain uses TRBV6-5 and TRBJ1-1, with a weak D call TRBD1 (6 bases). The CDR3 consists of 14 residues. The germline gives CDR1 MNHEY, CDR2 SVGAGI. Trimming left V 5 bases short and J 3 bases short, with 13 bases between. The CDR3 here is CASSLQGADTEAFF. CDR3 sequence (DNA): TGTGCCAGCAGTCTACAGGGAGCGGACACTGAAGCTTTCTTT.

This chain uses TRBV5-1 with TRBJ2-5; 8 nucleotides line up with TRBD2. The CDR3 sequence is 14 residues long. The trim removed 6 bases at V and 5 bases at J, leaving 9 bases unmatched. CDR1 and CDR2 from the germline V gene are SGHRS and YFSETQ. The CDR3 nucleotides read TGCGCCAGCACCATCGGGGGGGCGGTGGAGACCCAGTACTTC. Translated, it gives CASTIGGAVETQYF. Full variable domain (remainder filled in from reference TRBV5-1 and TRBJ2-5): KAGVTQTPRYLIKTRGQQVTLSCSPISGHRSVSWYQQTPGQGLQFLFEYFSETQRNKGNFPGRFSGRQFSNSRSEMNVSTLELGDSALYLCASTIGGAVETQYFGPGTRLLVL.

The chain joins TRBV3-1 (or the pseudogene TRBV3-2) to TRBJ2-5; D is unclear. CDR3 length equals 11 residues. Looked up from germline, CDR1 is LGHDT and CDR2 is YNNKEL (reference sequence). V lost 1 base and J 5 bases, leaving 2 bases between the germline ends. CDR3 region: CASSQAETQYF. Here the CDR3 DNA reads TGTGCCAGCAGCCAAGCGGAGACCCAGTACTTC.

The V gene is TRBV10-2, the J gene TRBJ2-3; no reliable D call. Trimming left V 0 bases short and J 7 bases short, with 14 bases between. The CDR3 consists of 15 residues. Germline assignment: CDR1 WSHSY and CDR2 SAAADI. The CDR3, as DNA: TGCGCCAGCAGTGAGTCGAGGCTAAAACATCATACGCAGTATTTT. Its translation: CASSESRLKHHTQYF.

The V and J genes are TRBV5-8 and TRBJ1-3; 9 bases match TRBD1. CDR1 is SGHTS, CDR2 YDEGEE, per germline. The J segment lost 3 bases and the V segment lost 2 bases, leaving 3 bases of the junction unmatched. CDR3 length: 15 residues. DNA of the CDR3: TGTGCCAGCAGCTTACAGGGGGCCGGTGGAAACACCATATATTTT. As protein: CASSLQGAGGNTIYF.

The gene calls are TRBV12-3 or TRBV12-4 and TRBJ1-1, with 7 bases aligning to TRBD1. CDR3 length equals 13 residues. V lost 7 bases and J lost 5; bases outside the gene matches: 7. CDR3 residues: CASNTQQGTEAFF. The CDR3 region has the DNA TGTGCCAGCAATACCCAACAGGGGACTGAAGCTTTCTTT.

The chain carries TRBV7-9 and TRBJ2-7, with 10 nucleotides matching TRBD1. V lost 5 bases, J lost 6 bases, and 7 bases stayed unmatched. The CDR3 length is 14 residues. Germline-derived CDR1 and CDR2 are SEHNR and FQNEAQ (reference sequence). Written as DNA, the CDR3 is TGTGCCAGCAGCAAAGGACAGGGGGAGGGCGAGCAGTACTTC. This sequence encodes CASSKGQGEGEQYF. Supplemented by reference TRBV7-9 and TRBJ2-7, the full variable domain reads DTGVSQNPRHKITKRGQNVTFRCDPISEHNRLYWYRQTLGQGPEFLTYFQNEAQLEKSRLLSDRFSAERPKGSFSTLEIQRTEQGDSAMYLCASSKGQGEGEQYFGPGTRLTVT.

There are a few counts of this clone. The chain carries TRBV2 and TRBJ1-5; 7 bases align to TRBD1. The length of the CDR3 is 13 residues. The trim removed 4 bases at V and 6 bases at J, leaving 3 bases unmatched. Germline V lookup: CDR1 SNHLY, CDR2 FYNNEI. Here the CDR3 reads CASSAGQSQPQHF. The CDR3 DNA sequence: TGTGCCAGCAGTGCGGGACAGAGTCAGCCCCAGCATTTT.

The gene calls are TRBV5-1 and TRBJ2-1; 7 nucleotides line up with TRBD2. Germline CDR1 SGHRS, CDR2 YFSETQ. V shed 3 bases, J shed 9 bases, and the junction held 9 bases outside the gene matches. The CDR3 is 14 amino acids. In nucleotides, the CDR3 is TGCGCCAGCAGCTCCCTGACTAGCCCTGGTGAGCAGTTCTTC. Protein product: CASSSLTSPGEQFF.

J is TRBJ2-7 and V is TRBV7-9; a possible D gene is TRBD1 (6 bases). This CDR3 contains 16 residues. Germline V CDR1 and CDR2: SEHNR, FQNEAQ (reference sequence). Trimming cost V 5 bases and J 6 bases, with 23 bases left between them. CDR3 protein: CASSPMGPTDSGEQYF. CDR3 DNA sequence: TGTGCCAGCAGCCCCATGGGGCCCACGGACAGCGGCGAGCAGTACTTC. Full variable domain (missing parts from reference TRBV7-9 and TRBJ2-7): DTGVSQNPRHKITKRGQNVTFRCDPISEHNRLYWYRQTLGQGPEFLTYFQNEAQLEKSRLLSDRFSAERPKGSFSTLEIQRTEQGDSAMYLCASSPMGPTDSGEQYFGPGTRLTVT.

The J gene is TRBJ1-5, the V gene TRBV12-3 or TRBV12-4; 7 bases agree with TRBD1. The CDR3 covers 13 residues. The V segment lost 6 bases and the J segment 7 bases; nucleotides outside the gene matches: 6. CDR3 region: CASSFTGEQPQHF. The CDR3 DNA reads as TGTGCCAGCAGCTTCACAGGGGAACAGCCCCAGCATTTT.

This clone was observed a handful of times. The genes are TRBV5-4 and TRBJ2-7; 7 nucleotides line up with TRBD1. The CDR3 totals 16 residues. V shed 3 bases, J shed 0 bases, and the junction held 9 bases outside the gene matches. Germline V lookup: CDR1 SGHNT, CDR2 YYREEE (reference sequence). The CDR3 DNA is TGTGCCAGCAGCTGGGACAGTACAATAAGCTCCTACGAGCAGTACTTC. It translates to CASSWDSTISSYEQYF.

This sequence joins TRBV7-9 and TRBJ1-4; D unresolved. This CDR3 spans 12 amino acids. Trimming took 1 base from V and 7 from J, leaving 4 bases between them. Germline CDR1 and CDR2: SEHNR and FQNEAQ (reference sequence). CDR3 sequence (DNA): TGTGCCAGCAGCTTAGTAGTTGAAAAACTGTTTTTT. This encodes CASSLVVEKLFF. The full variable domain, completed using reference TRBV7-9 and TRBJ1-4, is DTGVSQNPRHKITKRGQNVTFRCDPISEHNRLYWYRQTLGQGPEFLTYFQNEAQLEKSRLLSDRFSAERPKGSFSTLEIQRTEQGDSAMYLCASSLVVEKLFFGSGTQLSVL.